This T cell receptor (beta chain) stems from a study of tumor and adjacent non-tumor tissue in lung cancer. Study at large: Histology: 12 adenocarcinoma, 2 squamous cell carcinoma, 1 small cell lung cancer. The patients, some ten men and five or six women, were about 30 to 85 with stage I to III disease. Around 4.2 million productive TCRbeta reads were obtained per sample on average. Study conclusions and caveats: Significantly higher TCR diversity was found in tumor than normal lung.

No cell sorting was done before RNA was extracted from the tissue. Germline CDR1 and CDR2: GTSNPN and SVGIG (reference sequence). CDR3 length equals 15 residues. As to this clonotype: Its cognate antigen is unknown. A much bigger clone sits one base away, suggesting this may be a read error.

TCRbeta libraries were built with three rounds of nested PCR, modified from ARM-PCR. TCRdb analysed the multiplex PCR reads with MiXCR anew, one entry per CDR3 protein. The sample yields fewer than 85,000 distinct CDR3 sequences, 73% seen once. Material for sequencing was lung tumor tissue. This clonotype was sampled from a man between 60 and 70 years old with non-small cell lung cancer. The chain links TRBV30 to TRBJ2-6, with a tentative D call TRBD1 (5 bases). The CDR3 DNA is TGTGCCTGGAGTGTACTTTTCTCTGGGGCCAACGTCCTGAATTTC. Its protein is CAWSVLFSGANVLNF.